A single T cell receptor (beta chain) is shown here with its context. This sample is part of a study of cytomegalovirus exposure and HLA in healthy donors. Some clones are missing from TCRdb's copy, which holds only in-frame ones; the method was immunoSEQ multiplex PCR. Among about 170,000 clones listed, about nine tenths were seen once. V was clipped by 6 bases and J by 5 bases; unmatched bases: 1. Germline V gives CDR1 DFQATT, CDR2 SNEGSKA (reference sequence). CDR3 length: 11 amino acids. This TCR derives from a man aged 18 to 30 in good health and CMV-seropositive. Sequenced material: PBMCs. The V gene is TRBV20-1, the J gene TRBJ1-2; 9 bases are shared with TRBD1. For the CDR3, the DNA is TGCAGTGCCGGGACAGGGTATGGCTACACCTTC. Translated, it gives CSAGTGYGYTF.